Listed below are T cell receptor beta chains from one sample, sequenced in a study of cytomegalovirus exposure and HLA in healthy donors. TCRdb's copy holds only in-frame clones and misses some; the assay was immunoSEQ multiplex PCR. The sample holds roughly 82,000 clones, around 76% seen once. The sequenced sample consisted of PBMCs. These receptors all come from a woman in her forties or fifties in good health and CMV-seropositive. The CDR3 runs from the conserved cysteine through the conserved F or W. The order of the fields is CDR3 length, clone size, V gene, D gene, J gene, CDR3 DNA, CDR3 protein. D genes are given only for firm matches. Not every row has a clone size; where given, it reads once, few, many or a size class.

>14|few|TRBV10-2|NA|TRBJ2-5
TGCGCCAGCAGTGAGTCGAACAGGGTAGAGACCCAGTACTTC
CASSESNRVETQYF
>16|NA|TRBV9|TRBD2|TRBJ2-1
TGTGCCAGCAGCGTTGGGACCGGGACTAGCGGAAATGAGCAGTTCTTC
CASSVGTGTSGNEQFF
>12|few|TRBV5-8|NA|TRBJ2-7
TGTGCCAGCAGCTCAGACAGTTACGAGCAGTACTTC
CASSSDSYEQYF
>15|NA|TRBV10-2|NA|TRBJ2-4
TGCGCCAGCAGTGAGGGGGGACTAGCCAAAAACATTCAGTACTTC
CASSEGGLAKNIQYF
>13|few|TRBV10-1|NA|TRBJ1-1
TGCGCCAGCAGTGGTCAGGGGCGAACTGAAGCTTTCTTT
CASSGQGRTEAFF
>18|once|TRBV27|NA|TRBJ2-1
TGTGCCAGCAAGTTGTGGGCAGGGGCCCTTGGGTTAGGCAATGAGCAGTTCTTC
CASKLWAGALGLGNEQFF
>15|NA|TRBV10-2|TRBD1|TRBJ2-5
TGCGCCAGCAGCCCCGGACAGGGGACGGGGGAGACCCAGTACTTC
CASSPGQGTGETQYF
>16|NA|TRBV5-8|TRBD1|TRBJ1-1
TGTGCCAGCCTTCGGGGGCGAGTATTAGGGGGCGGTGAAGCTTTCTTT
CASLRGRVLGGGEAFF
>16|NA|TRBV28|TRBD2|TRBJ2-1
TGTGCCAGCAGTTTAGGCGGGAGGGGGGTTCACAATGAGCAGTTCTTC
CASSLGGRGVHNEQFF
>14|NA|TRBV29-1|NA|TRBJ2-7
TGCAGCGTTGAAAGGCAGGGGGGTACCTACGAGCAGTACTTC
CSVERQGGTYEQYF
>14|NA|TRBV28|TRBD1|TRBJ1-5
TGTGCCAGCTTCGCCACAGGGGTCAATCAGCCCCAGCATTTT
CASFATGVNQPQHF
>13|NA|TRBV5-6|NA|TRBJ2-5
TGTGCCAGCAGCTTAGGGGCTGGAGAGACCCAGTACTTC
CASSLGAGETQYF
>12|many|TRBV6-5|TRBD1|TRBJ1-1
TGTGCCAGCAGACAGTCAGGGGGTGAAGCTTTCTTT
CASRQSGGEAFF
>14|NA|TRBV5-1|NA|TRBJ2-7
TGCGCCAGCAGCTTGTCCTCGTGGCAGGACGAGCAGTACTTC
CASSLSSWQDEQYF
>13|NA|TRBV5-1|NA|TRBJ2-3
TGCGCCAGCAGCGGGGCCAGCACGAATACGCAGTATTTT
CASSGASTNTQYF
>14|NA|TRBV27|TRBD2|TRBJ2-7
TGTGCCAGCAGTTTGGGCGGGAGGGCGACCGAGCAGTACTTC
CASSLGGRATEQYF
>14|NA|TRBV19|TRBD1|TRBJ2-7
TGTGCCAGTAGTTCCGGGACAGGGATTCTCGAGCAGTACTTC
CASSSGTGILEQYF
>16|NA|TRBV4-1|NA|TRBJ2-3
TGCGCCAGCAGCCAAGTGGTCTCCGGGAGCACAGATACGCAGTATTTT
CASSQVVSGSTDTQYF
>13|NA|TRBV4-1|NA|TRBJ2-3
TGCGCCAGCAGCCAAGATTCCGCAGATACGCAGTATTTT
CASSQDSADTQYF
>15|NA|TRBV7-9|NA|TRBJ1-2
TGTGCCAGCAGCCCACCAGGACAGTCGTACTATGGCTACACCTTC
CASSPPGQSYYGYTF
>14|once|TRBV27|TRBD1|TRBJ2-7
TGTGCCAGCAAGCTGGGACAGGGCCTTTACGAGCAGTACTTC
CASKLGQGLYEQYF
>16|NA|TRBV7-9|NA|TRBJ2-6
TGTGCCAGCAGCTTACCCCGGACAGCTGGGGCCAACGTCCTGACTTTC
CASSLPRTAGANVLTF
>14|NA|TRBV4-1|NA|TRBJ1-2
TGCGCCAGCAGCCAGACGGGGAGGACTTATGGCTACACCTTC
CASSQTGRTYGYTF
>20|NA|TRBV4-1|TRBD2|TRBJ2-1
TGCGCCAGCAGCCAAGTACGGTCGGGACTAGCGGGAGGGCCCCACAATGAGCAGTTCTTC
CASSQVRSGLAGGPHNEQFF
>15|few|TRBV6-5|TRBD2|TRBJ2-7
TGTGCCAGCAGTTCCTGGACTAGCGGGAGAGGCGAGCAGTACTTC
CASSSWTSGRGEQYF
>13|few|TRBV6-1|TRBD1|TRBJ1-2
TGTGCCAGCAGGGGACAGGGCGAGTCCGGCTACACCTTC
CASRGQGESGYTF
>14|NA|TRBV19|TRBD1|TRBJ1-5
TGTGCCAGTAGTGCCGGGACAGGGCGGGAGCCCCAGCATTTT
CASSAGTGREPQHF
>14|NA|TRBV27|TRBD1|TRBJ2-7
TGTGCCAGCAGTCCCGCCGGGACAGGGCAAGAGCAGTACTTC
CASSPAGTGQEQYF
>15|NA|TRBV19|NA|TRBJ2-3
TGTGCCAGTAGTATGTGGCGGAGCAACACAGATACGCAGTATTTT
CASSMWRSNTDTQYF
>14|NA|TRBV11-2|NA|TRBJ1-3
TGTGCCAGCAGCTTAGGCAGGGCTGGAAACACCATATATTTT
CASSLGRAGNTIYF
>14|NA|TRBV18|TRBD1|TRBJ1-1
TGTGCCAGCTCATCCAAGACAGGGGGAACTGAAGCTTTCTTT
CASSSKTGGTEAFF
>15|NA|TRBV6-4|NA|TRBJ2-1
TGTGCCAGCAGTGAGGGAGTAGGGTCCTACAATGAGCAGTTCTTC
CASSEGVGSYNEQFF
>14|NA|TRBV28|NA|TRBJ2-1
TGTGCCAGCAGTCCCTACACAGGGCACAATGAGCAGTTCTTC
CASSPYTGHNEQFF
>17|NA|TRBV6-1|TRBD2|TRBJ2-1
TGTGCCAGCAGTGGCCGAGGAGCGGGAGGTTCCTACAATGAGCAGTTCTTC
CASSGRGAGGSYNEQFF
>15|NA|TRBV6-1|TRBD1|TRBJ1-1
TGTGCCAGCACCCAAAAAGTAACAGGGGACACTGAAGCTTTCTTT
CASTQKVTGDTEAFF
>14|few|TRBV21-1|NA|TRBJ2-4
TGTGCCACCTCCAGAGCGGGAGGGTTTAACATTCAGTACTTC
CATSRAGGFNIQYF
>13|once|TRBV7-2|NA|TRBJ2-3
TGTGCCAGCAGCACTGGACAGCATGATACGCAGTATTTT
CASSTGQHDTQYF